The 18 T cell receptor beta chains below come from one sample, sequenced in a study of blood T cell repertoires in COVID-19. The repertoire was sequenced with immunoSEQ multiplex PCR; TCRdb's copy has only in-frame clones and lacks some. The table includes about 62,000 clones, roughly 89% detected once. Sequencing input: peripheral blood. The receptors come from a woman over 75 with acute or convalescent COVID-19.

This rearrangement joins TRBV5-6 to TRBJ1-3, with a weak D call TRBD1 (6 bases). Trimming cost V 4 bases and J 7 bases, with 12 bases left between them. The germline V gene has CDR1 SGHDT and CDR2 YYEEEE. The CDR3 runs to 13 residues. The CDR3 nucleotides read TGTGCCAGCAGCCAAACCCAGGGGAACACCATATATTTT. It is translated as CASSQTQGNTIYF.

The rearrangement links TRBV7-2 to TRBJ2-1; 9 bases line up with TRBD1. The CDR3 spans 17 residues. With 3 bases clipped from V and 6 bases from J, the junction kept 12 bases outside the gene matches. Germline V CDR1 and CDR2: SGHTA, FQGNSA. CDR3 amino acids: CASSLISGTGLANEQFF. The CDR3, as DNA: TGTGCCAGCAGCTTGATCTCCGGGACAGGGCTGGCCAATGAGCAGTTCTTC.

This rearrangement joins TRBV5-5 to TRBJ2-2; 7 bases align to TRBD1. The ends lost 0 bases at V and 0 bases at J; junction bases unmatched: 2. CDR3 length equals 16 residues. Germline V lookup: CDR1 SGHKS, CDR2 YYEKEE (reference sequence). The CDR3, as DNA: TGTGCCAGCAGCTTGGCCGGGACAGCGAACACCGGGGAGCTGTTTTTT. This encodes CASSLAGTANTGELFF.

This clone was observed a single time. The genes are TRBV28 and TRBJ2-5; D gene ambiguous. The germline V gene encodes CDR1 MDHEN and CDR2 SYDVKM. This CDR3 has 13 residues. Deletions cut 10 bases from V and 7 bases from J, with 19 bases between. The CDR3 DNA reads TGTGCCACCTTACAAGGAGCACCGAGGACCCAGTACTTC. Encoded protein: CATLQGAPRTQYF.

The chain has TRBV30 and TRBJ2-2, with a tentative D call TRBD2 (6 bases). The V end lost 3 bases, the J end lost 4 bases, and 15 bases lay between the germline ends. Germline lookup yields CDR1 GTSNPN and CDR2 SVGIG (reference sequence). This CDR3 has 15 amino acids. CDR3 bases: TGTGCCTGGAGCCGGGGGACTTTAATCACCGGGGAGCTGTTTTTT. This encodes CAWSRGTLITGELFF.

This chain joins TRBV27 and TRBJ1-2; 7 bases line up with TRBD1. CDR1 and CDR2 (germline): MNHEY, SMNVEV (reference sequence). This CDR3 region has 16 residues. V lost 5 bases to trimming and J lost 4 bases; unmatched junction nucleotides: 13. The CDR3 DNA reads TGTGCCAGCAGTCGGGGGGGGACAGCCCATTCCTATGGCTACACCTTC. Its translation is CASSRGGTAHSYGYTF.

J is TRBJ2-5 and V is TRBV5-1; TRBD2 aligns across 11 bases. The CDR3 is 17 amino acids. Trimming removed 4 bases from V and 2 bases from J; junction bases left unmatched: 10. Germline CDR1 SGHRS, CDR2 YFSETQ. The CDR3 nucleotides read TGCGCCAGCAGCCTACTAGCGGGAGAGGTGACGCAAGAGACCCAGTACTTC. Its protein is CASSLLAGEVTQETQYF. Based on the CDR3 plus reference TRBV5-1 and TRBJ2-5, the full variable domain is KAGVTQTPRYLIKTRGQQVTLSCSPISGHRSVSWYQQTPGQGLQFLFEYFSETQRNKGNFPGRFSGRQFSNSRSEMNVSTLELGDSALYLCASSLLAGEVTQETQYFGPGTRLLVL.

The genes are TRBV27 and TRBJ1-5; possibly TRBD1 for D (6 bases). Germline V gene sequence: CDR1 MNHEY, CDR2 SMNVEV (reference sequence). The CDR3 consists of 14 residues. The ends were cut back, 5 bases at V and 4 bases at J, with 12 bases in the middle. The CDR3 DNA is TGTGCCAGCAGTCCTCAGGGGCGGAATCAGCCCCAGCATTTT. This translates into CASSPQGRNQPQHF.

The chain recombines TRBV6-4 with TRBJ2-1; 11 bases match TRBD1. Germline V gives CDR1 MRHNA, CDR2 SNTAGT. Trimming took 5 bases from V and 9 from J; bases not matched to a gene: 6. The CDR3 is 14 amino acids. DNA of the CDR3: TGTGCCAGCAGTCTGTGGACAGGGGGCGTTGAGCAGTTCTTC. This encodes CASSLWTGGVEQFF.

This chain joins TRBV12-2 and TRBJ1-1; the table's D call, TRBD1, was not checked against the DNA. TRBV12-2 represents a pseudogene. The CDR3 consists of 19 residues. The CDR3 sequence is CASRLDSEVGARRGTEAFF. The CDR3 DNA is TGTGCAAGTCGCTTAGATTCGGAAGTTGGGGCCAGGCGTGGCACTGAAGCTTTCTTT.

V usage is TRBV5-1 and J usage is TRBJ2-1; a weak D match, TRBD2 (5 bases). CDR3 size: 14 residues. V dropped 0 bases and J dropped 9 bases, with 13 bases sitting between them. From germline, CDR1 is SGHRS and CDR2 YFSETQ. CDR3: CASSLAVGASEQFF. The CDR3 DNA reads TGCGCCAGCAGCTTGGCCGTGGGAGCTAGTGAGCAGTTCTTC.

This chain joins TRBV5-1 and TRBJ1-1, with D maybe TRBD1 (5 bases). The germline gives CDR1 SGHRS, CDR2 YFSETQ. The V and J ends lost 4 bases and 7 bases respectively, with 17 bases between them. The CDR3 sequence is 14 residues long. CDR3 residues: CASSLSSGFGEAFF. The CDR3 region has the DNA TGCGCCAGCAGCCTAAGCTCAGGGTTCGGTGAAGCTTTCTTT.

J is TRBJ1-1 and V is TRBV25-1; possibly TRBD1 for D (5 bases). This CDR3 has 14 residues. The germline V gene encodes CDR1 MGHDK and CDR2 SYGVNS. V lost 3 bases and J lost 1, with 9 bases in between. The CDR3 DNA is TGTGCCAGCAGTGACCCTAGGGGGAACACTGAAGCTTTCTTT. It yields the protein CASSDPRGNTEAFF.

CDR3 sequence reads: CASSLGGTGNTIYF. CDR3 nucleotides: TGTGCCAGCAGCTTAGGGGGCACTGGAAACACCATATATTTT. The V gene is TRBV5-5, the J gene TRBJ1-3; 7 bases are shared with TRBD1. This CDR3 comprises 14 residues. V was pared by 2 bases and J by 2 bases, with 1 base of the junction left unmatched. The germline V gene encodes CDR1 SGHKS and CDR2 YYEKEE (reference sequence).

As to this clone: A read error may produce the germline difference seen at one junction end. V usage is TRBV15 and J usage is TRBJ1-2; no clear D gene. The CDR3 loop spans 14 amino acids. Germline V CDR1 and CDR2: LNHNV, YYDKDF (reference sequence). The chain's CDR3 is CATSRVGIPAGYIF. The CDR3 nucleotides read TGTGCCACCAGCAGAGTGGGCATCCCGGCTGGCTACATCTTC. Drawing the rest from reference TRBV15 and TRBJ1-2, the complete variable domain is DAMVIQNPRYQVTQFGKPVTLSCSQTLNHNVMYWYQQKSSQAPKLLFHYYDKDFNNEADTPDNFQSRRPNTSFCFLDIRSPGLGDTAMYLCATSRVGIPAGYIFGSGTRLTVV.

V usage is TRBV7-7 and J usage is TRBJ2-2, with 13 nucleotides matching TRBD2. This CDR3 is 16 amino acids long. The germline V gene encodes CDR1 SSHAT and CDR2 FNYEAQ (reference sequence). Germline trimming cut 3 bases from V and 5 bases from J; bases unmatched to any gene: 3. The CDR3 nucleotides are TGTGCCAGCAGCTTCGGACTAGCGGGAGTAACCGGGGAGCTGTTTTTT. It is translated as CASSFGLAGVTGELFF.

The J gene is TRBJ2-7, the V gene TRBV5-4; D may be TRBD2 (7 bases). CDR1 and CDR2 (germline): SGHNT, YYREEE (reference sequence). The V and J ends lost 4 bases and 2 bases respectively, with 19 bases between them. This CDR3 spans 16 amino acids. CDR3 residues: CASSPGGTGGPYEQYF. In nucleotides, the CDR3 is TGTGCCAGCAGCCCCGGGGGGACGGGGGGCCCCTACGAGCAGTACTTC.

The J gene is TRBJ1-5, the V gene TRBV19, with D maybe TRBD1 (6 bases). Trimming removed 10 bases from V and 2 bases from J, with 15 bases in between. CDR3 length equals 14 residues. Germline loops: CDR1 LNHDA, CDR2 SQIVND (reference sequence). CDR3: CATQYRVGNQPQHF. As DNA, the CDR3 is TGTGCCACACAATACAGGGTTGGCAATCAGCCCCAGCATTTT.